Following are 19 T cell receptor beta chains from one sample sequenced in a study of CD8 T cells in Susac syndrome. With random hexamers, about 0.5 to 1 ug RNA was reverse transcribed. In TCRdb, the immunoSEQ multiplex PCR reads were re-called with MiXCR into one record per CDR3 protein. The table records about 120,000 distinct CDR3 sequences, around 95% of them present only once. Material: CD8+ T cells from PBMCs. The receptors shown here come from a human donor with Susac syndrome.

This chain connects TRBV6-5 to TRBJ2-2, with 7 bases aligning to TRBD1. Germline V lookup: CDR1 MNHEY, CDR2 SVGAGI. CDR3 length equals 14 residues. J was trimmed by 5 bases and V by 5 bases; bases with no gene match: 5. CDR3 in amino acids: CASSTGVKTGELFF. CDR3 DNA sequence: TGTGCCAGCAGTACAGGGGTAAAGACCGGGGAGCTGTTTTTT.

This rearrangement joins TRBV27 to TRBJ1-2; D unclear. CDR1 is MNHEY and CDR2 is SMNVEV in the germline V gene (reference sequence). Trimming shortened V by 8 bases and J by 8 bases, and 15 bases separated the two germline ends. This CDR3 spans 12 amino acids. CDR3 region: CASRGPGGGYTF. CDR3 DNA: TGTGCCAGCCGTGGTCCAGGTGGAGGCTACACCTTC.

As DNA, the CDR3 is TGTGCCAGCAGCTTTATAGACTACACCGGGGAGCTGTTTTTT. It codes for CASSFIDYTGELFF. The genes are TRBV5-4 and TRBJ2-2; D is ambiguous. The CDR3 sequence is 14 residues long. Germline-derived CDR1 and CDR2 are SGHNT and YYREEE (reference sequence). The germline V and J ends were trimmed by 2 bases and 3 bases, with 8 bases remaining between them.

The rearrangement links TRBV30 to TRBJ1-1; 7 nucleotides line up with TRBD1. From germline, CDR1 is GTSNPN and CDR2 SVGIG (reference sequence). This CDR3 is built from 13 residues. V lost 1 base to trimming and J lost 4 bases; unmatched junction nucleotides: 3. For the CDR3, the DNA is TGTGCCTGGAGTGCCGCAGGGGGCACTGAAGCTTTCTTT. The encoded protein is CAWSAAGGTEAFF.

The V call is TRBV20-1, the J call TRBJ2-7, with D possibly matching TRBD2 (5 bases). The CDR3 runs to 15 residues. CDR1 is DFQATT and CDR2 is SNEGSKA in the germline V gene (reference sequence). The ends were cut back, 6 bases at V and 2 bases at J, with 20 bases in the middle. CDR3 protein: CSAHRGREAPYEQYF. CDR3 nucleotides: TGCAGTGCCCACCGCGGACGGGAAGCCCCCTACGAGCAGTACTTC.

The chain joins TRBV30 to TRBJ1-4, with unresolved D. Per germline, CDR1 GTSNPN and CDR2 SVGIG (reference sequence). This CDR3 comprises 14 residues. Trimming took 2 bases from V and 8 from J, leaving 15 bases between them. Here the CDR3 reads CAWSTTGLGEKLFF. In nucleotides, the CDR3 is TGTGCCTGGAGTACGACTGGACTTGGGGAAAAACTGTTTTTT. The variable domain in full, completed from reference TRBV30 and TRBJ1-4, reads SQTIHQWPATLVQPVGSPLSLECTVEGTSNPNLYWYRQAAGRGLQLLFYSVGIGQISSEVPQNLSASRPQDRQFILSSKKLLLSDSGFYLCAWSTTGLGEKLFFGSGTQLSVL.

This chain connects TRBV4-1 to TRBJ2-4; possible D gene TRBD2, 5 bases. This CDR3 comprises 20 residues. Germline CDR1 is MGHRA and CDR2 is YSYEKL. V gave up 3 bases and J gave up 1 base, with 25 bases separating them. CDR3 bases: TGCGCCAGCAGCCACCGAGTCCGCGGGCCTTCTACATTGGCCAAAAACATTCAGTACTTC. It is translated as CASSHRVRGPSTLAKNIQYF.

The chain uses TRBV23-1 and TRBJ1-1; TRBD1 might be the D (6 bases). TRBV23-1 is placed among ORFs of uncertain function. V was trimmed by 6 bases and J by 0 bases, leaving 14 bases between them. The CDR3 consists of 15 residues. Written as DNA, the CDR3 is TGCGCCAGCAGCCCCATACAGGGTATGAACACTGAAGCTTTCTTT. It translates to CASSPIQGMNTEAFF.

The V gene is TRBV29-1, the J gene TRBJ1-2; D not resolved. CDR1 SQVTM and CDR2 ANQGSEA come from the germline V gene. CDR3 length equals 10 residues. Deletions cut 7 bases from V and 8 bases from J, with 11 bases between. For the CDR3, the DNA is TGCAGCGCTGCAAGTGGGGGCTACACCTTC. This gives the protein CSAASGGYTF.

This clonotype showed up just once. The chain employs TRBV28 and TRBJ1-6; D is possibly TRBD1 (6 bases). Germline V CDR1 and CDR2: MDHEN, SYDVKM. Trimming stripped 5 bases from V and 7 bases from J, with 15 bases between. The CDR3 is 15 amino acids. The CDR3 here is CASSPEGEGNSPLHF. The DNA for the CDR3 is TGTGCCAGCAGTCCCGAGGGGGAGGGGAATTCACCCCTCCACTTT.

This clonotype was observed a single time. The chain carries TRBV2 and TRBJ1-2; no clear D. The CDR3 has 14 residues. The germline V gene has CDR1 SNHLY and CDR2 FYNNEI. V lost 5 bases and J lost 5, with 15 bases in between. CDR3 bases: TGTGCCAGCAGTTCACATTTAGCCCCTTATGGCTACACCTTC. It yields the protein CASSSHLAPYGYTF.

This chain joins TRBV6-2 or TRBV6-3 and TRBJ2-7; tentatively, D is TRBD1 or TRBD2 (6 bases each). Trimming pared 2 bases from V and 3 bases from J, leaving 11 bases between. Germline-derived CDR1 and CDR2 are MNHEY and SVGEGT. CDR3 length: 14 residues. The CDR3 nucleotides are TGTGCCAGCAGTTACGGGGGGCCCAGCTACGAGCAGTACTTC. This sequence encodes CASSYGGPSYEQYF.

CDR3 in amino acids: CASSQEPPGVNTEAFF. CDR3 coding DNA: TGCGCCAGCAGCCAAGAACCCCCGGGGGTGAACACTGAAGCTTTCTTT. The chain uses TRBV4-1 and TRBJ1-1, with D possibly matching TRBD1 (5 bases). Germline V gene sequence: CDR1 MGHRA, CDR2 YSYEKL. The V gene lost 0 bases and the J gene lost 0 bases, with 11 bases spanning the gap. The CDR3 covers 16 residues.

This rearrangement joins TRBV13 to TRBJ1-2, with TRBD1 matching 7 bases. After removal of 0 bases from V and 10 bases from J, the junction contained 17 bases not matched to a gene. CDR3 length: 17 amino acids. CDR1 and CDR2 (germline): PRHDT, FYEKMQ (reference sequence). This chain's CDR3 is CASSLGVEDRPIVAYTF. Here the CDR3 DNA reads TGTGCCAGCAGCTTAGGGGTTGAGGACAGGCCGATCGTGGCCTACACCTTC.

The CDR3 loop reads CASSWDRDTQYF. The DNA of the CDR3 is TGTGCCAGCAGTTGGGACAGAGATACGCAGTATTTT. The V call is TRBV6-6, the J call TRBJ2-3; 7 nucleotides line up with TRBD1. Germline V gene lookup returns CDR1 MNHNY and CDR2 SVGAGI (reference sequence). The CDR3 consists of 12 residues. The junction had 0 bases not matched to a gene; V was cut back by 4 bases and J by 5 bases.

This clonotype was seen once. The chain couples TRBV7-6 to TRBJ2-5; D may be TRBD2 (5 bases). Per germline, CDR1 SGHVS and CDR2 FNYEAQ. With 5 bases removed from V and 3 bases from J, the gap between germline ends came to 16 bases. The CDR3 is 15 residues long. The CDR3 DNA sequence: TGTGCCAGCAGCCGAAATAGGGAGCCGGAAGAGACCCAGTACTTC. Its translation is CASSRNREPEETQYF.

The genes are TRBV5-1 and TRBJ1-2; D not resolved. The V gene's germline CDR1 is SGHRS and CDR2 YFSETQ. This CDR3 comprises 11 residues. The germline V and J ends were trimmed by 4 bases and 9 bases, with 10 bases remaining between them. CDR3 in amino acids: CASSADQSYTF. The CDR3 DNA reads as TGCGCCAGCAGCGCCGATCAAAGCTACACCTTC.

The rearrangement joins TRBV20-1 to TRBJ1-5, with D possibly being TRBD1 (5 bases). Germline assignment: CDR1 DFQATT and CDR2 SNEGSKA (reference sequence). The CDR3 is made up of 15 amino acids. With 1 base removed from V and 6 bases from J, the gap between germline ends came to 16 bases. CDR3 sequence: CSARVLGEGSQPQHF. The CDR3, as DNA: TGCAGTGCTAGAGTTCTAGGTGAGGGGTCTCAGCCCCAGCATTTT.

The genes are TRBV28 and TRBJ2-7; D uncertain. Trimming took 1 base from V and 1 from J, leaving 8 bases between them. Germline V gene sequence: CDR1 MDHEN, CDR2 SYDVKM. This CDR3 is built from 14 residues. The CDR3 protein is CASSLLLGSYEQYF. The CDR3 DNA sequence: TGTGCCAGCAGTTTATTGCTAGGATCCTACGAGCAGTACTTC.